Following are 12 T cell receptor beta chains from one sample sequenced in a study of beta chain features in type 1 diabetes. Investigators reverse transcribed all isolated RNA, so they sequenced expressed TCRB transcripts. The repertoire was sequenced with immunoSEQ multiplex PCR; TCRdb's copy has only in-frame clones and lacks some. Of some 270,000 clones listed, 9.5% to 13% are singletons. Study conclusions and caveats: When Type 1 diabetes patients were examined, their TCRB CDR3s proved moderately but significantly shorter in all four CD4+ subsets.

These receptors' targets are unknown. The sample was naive CD4+ T cells from blood. These receptors were obtained from a man under 40 with type 1 diabetes.

This chain joins TRBV27 and TRBJ1-5; D ambiguous. V was trimmed by 2 bases and J by 9 bases, leaving 11 bases between them. The CDR3 has 13 residues. CDR1 is MNHEY and CDR2 is SMNVEV in the germline V gene (reference sequence). CDR3 sequence: CASSLTEFRPQHF. CDR3 in DNA: TGTGCCAGCAGTTTAACAGAGTTTCGGCCCCAGCATTTT.

V gene TRBV19 combines with J gene TRBJ2-1, with 8 bases lining up with TRBD1. Trimming removed 5 bases from V and 9 bases from J; junction bases left unmatched: 9. Germline V gene data show CDR1 as LNHDA and CDR2 as SQIVND (reference sequence). The CDR3 length is 14 residues. CDR3 loop: CASSVGQGTLEQFF. The CDR3, as DNA: TGTGCCAGTAGTGTAGGACAGGGAACCCTTGAGCAGTTCTTC.

This clone was observed a handful of times. The V and J genes are TRBV27 and TRBJ1-6; maybe TRBD1 (5 bases). The CDR3 is 15 amino acids. Germline CDR1 is MNHEY and CDR2 is SMNVEV (reference sequence). With 5 bases removed from V and 15 bases from J, the gap between germline ends came to 23 bases. The DNA for the CDR3 is TGTGCCAGCAGTGTGGGGCCTCAACAGGTCCCCCTCCTCCACTTT. Protein sequence: CASSVGPQQVPLLHF.

The sample holds a few counts of this clone. The chain joins TRBV5-1 to TRBJ1-1; D remains unclear. This CDR3 spans 14 amino acids. Germline CDR1 and CDR2: SGHRS and YFSETQ. Trimming left V 0 bases short and J 6 bases short, with 12 bases between. For the CDR3, the DNA is TGCGCCAGCAGCTTGGGCAGGCCTCGCGCTGAAGCTTTCTTT. It is translated as CASSLGRPRAEAFF.

The rearrangement uses TRBV29-1 and TRBJ1-5; 7 nucleotides align to TRBD1. Germline trimming cut 8 bases from V and 2 bases from J; bases unmatched to any gene: 3. CDR1 is SQVTM and CDR2 is ANQGSEA in the germline V gene. This CDR3 is 12 amino acids long. CDR3 nucleotides: TGCAGCATCGGACAGGGCAATCAGCCCCAGCATTTT. Translated, it gives CSIGQGNQPQHF.

This clone has only a few counts. The chain links TRBV2 to TRBJ2-1, with 9 bases aligning to TRBD1. In germline, CDR1 is SNHLY, CDR2 FYNNEI. CDR3 length: 13 residues. The V segment lost 10 bases and the J segment 6 bases; nucleotides outside the gene matches: 7. The CDR3 DNA reads as TGTGCCACCACGGGACAGGGAGTCAATGAGCAGTTCTTC. Protein product: CATTGQGVNEQFF.

This clone has more than one count but fewer than ten. The chain recombines TRBV7-9 with TRBJ1-5; a possible D gene is TRBD1 (5 bases). Trimming removed 10 bases at V and 3 bases at J, with 13 bases between. Germline CDR1 is SEHNR and CDR2 is FQNEAQ (reference sequence). CDR3 length: 13 amino acids. The CDR3 loop is CATSPRDNQPQHF. The CDR3 region has the DNA TGTGCCACATCGCCCAGGGACAATCAGCCCCAGCATTTT.

The chain joins TRBV6-5 to TRBJ2-7; tentatively, D is TRBD1 (6 bases). From germline, CDR1 is MNHEY and CDR2 SVGAGI. The CDR3 consists of 15 residues. V was cut by 5 bases and J by 2 bases, with 16 bases left in between. Here the CDR3 DNA reads TGTGCCAGCAGTGCCTACCCGGGACAAACCTACGAGCAGTACTTC. Translation gives CASSAYPGQTYEQYF.

J is TRBJ2-5 and V is TRBV7-9; D ambiguous. The germline gives CDR1 SEHNR, CDR2 FQNEAQ (reference sequence). With 3 bases removed from V and 5 bases from J, the gap between germline ends came to 13 bases. This CDR3 spans 14 amino acids. CDR3 DNA sequence: TGTGCCAGCAGCTTTGTCCGTGTCGGGGAGACCCAGTACTTC. Protein: CASSFVRVGETQYF.

The chain couples TRBV19 to TRBJ2-5, with 7 bases identical to TRBD2. Germline trimming cut 3 bases from V and 4 bases from J; bases unmatched to any gene: 5. Germline V lookup: CDR1 LNHDA, CDR2 SQIVND (reference sequence). The CDR3 covers 14 residues. CDR3 sequence: CASSISGRGETQYF. CDR3 nucleotides: TGTGCCAGTAGTATTTCGGGGAGGGGAGAGACCCAGTACTTC.

The chain joins TRBV7-2 to TRBJ2-3; 10 bases agree with TRBD1. The CDR3 totals 15 residues. Germline CDR1 SGHTA, CDR2 FQGNSA. The V segment lost 0 bases and the J segment 7 bases; nucleotides outside the gene matches: 4. The chain's CDR3 is CASSLAWDRGNTQYF. CDR3 DNA: TGTGCCAGCAGCTTAGCGTGGGACAGGGGAAATACGCAGTATTTT.

The CDR3 DNA follows: TGTGCCAGCTCTCCGGTCGGTGCGAACACTGAAGCTTTCTTT. This encodes CASSPVGANTEAFF. V usage is TRBV18 and J usage is TRBJ1-1; D unresolved. The CDR3 sequence is 14 residues long. CDR1 is KGHSH and CDR2 is LQKENI in the germline V gene. V lost 6 bases, J lost 1 base, and 12 bases lay in between.